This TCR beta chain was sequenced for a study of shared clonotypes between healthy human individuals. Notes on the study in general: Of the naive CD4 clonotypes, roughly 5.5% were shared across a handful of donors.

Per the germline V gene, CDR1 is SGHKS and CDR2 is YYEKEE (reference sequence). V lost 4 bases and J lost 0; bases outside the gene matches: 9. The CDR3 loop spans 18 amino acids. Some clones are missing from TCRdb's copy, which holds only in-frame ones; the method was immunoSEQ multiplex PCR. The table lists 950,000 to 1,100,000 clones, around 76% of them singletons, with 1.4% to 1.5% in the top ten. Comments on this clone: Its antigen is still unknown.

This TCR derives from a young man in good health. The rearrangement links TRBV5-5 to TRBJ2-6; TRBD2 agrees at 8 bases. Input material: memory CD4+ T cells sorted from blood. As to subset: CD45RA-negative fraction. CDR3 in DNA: TGTGCCAGCAGCCTCCGGGGGGGCCTTAACTCTGGGGCCAACGTCCTGACTTTC. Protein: CASSLRGGLNSGANVLTF.